Each of the 22 T cell receptor beta chains below was sequenced from the same sample in a study of T cell responses to AZD1222 COVID-19 vaccine. Data came from immunoSEQ multiplex PCR; TCRdb stores just in-frame clones and leaves some out. In the table there are about 180,000 clones, 94% of which are singletons. The sequences come from peripheral blood, collected 28 days after the second AZD1222 dose. Receptor source: an adult who received the AZD1222 COVID-19 vaccine.

Remarks on this clone: The sample has other DNA sequences that encode this CDR3 too. The chain employs TRBV9 and TRBJ2-7; D is unresolved. Germline V lookup: CDR1 SGDLS, CDR2 YYNGEE. The CDR3 sequence is 14 residues long. V was cut by 0 bases and J by 0 bases, with 7 bases left in between. CDR3 residues: CASSVGLDSYEQYF. The CDR3 region has the DNA TGTGCCAGCAGCGTAGGACTCGACTCCTACGAGCAGTACTTC.

The genes are TRBV11-3 and TRBJ2-5; D is uncertain. V shed 5 bases and J shed 2 bases, with 15 bases lying between them. The CDR3 has 15 amino acids. Germline V gives CDR1 SGHNT, CDR2 YENEEA. The CDR3 DNA reads as TGTGCCAGCAGCCCGACCCGAACGGCTCAAGAGACCCAGTACTTC. Its protein product is CASSPTRTAQETQYF.

The rearrangement uses TRBV25-1 and TRBJ2-7; no reliable D call. Trimming stripped 7 bases from V and 0 bases from J, with 13 bases between. This CDR3 has 14 amino acids. The germline gives CDR1 MGHDK, CDR2 SYGVNS. Written as DNA, the CDR3 is TGTGCCAGCACTCGAACTAATCTCTCCTACGAGCAGTACTTC. Protein: CASTRTNLSYEQYF.

The chain couples TRBV4-2 to TRBJ1-2; 10 bases agree with TRBD1. CDR3 length: 18 amino acids. Trimming removed 1 base from V and 1 base from J; junction bases left unmatched: 9. Per germline, CDR1 LGHNA and CDR2 YNFKEQ. The CDR3 DNA sequence: TGTGCCAGCAGCCAAGCCGGATCTGGGACAGGGGTTAACTATGGCTACACCTTC. It is translated as CASSQAGSGTGVNYGYTF.

The chain links TRBV7-9 to TRBJ1-6, with D uncertain. Looked up from germline, CDR1 is SEHNR and CDR2 is FQNEAQ (reference sequence). The CDR3 runs 14 residues. V gave up 4 bases and J gave up 7 bases, with 11 bases separating them. The CDR3 spells CASSSERVNSPLHF. In nucleotides, the CDR3 is TGTGCCAGCAGCTCCGAGCGGGTGAATTCACCCCTCCACTTT.

The V gene is TRBV24-1, the J gene TRBJ2-1, with D possibly matching TRBD2 (6 bases). Between the trimmed V and J ends, which lost 5 bases and 3 bases, there was a span of 7 bases. Germline V lookup: CDR1 KGHDR, CDR2 SFDVKD. The CDR3 extends over 13 amino acids. CDR3 DNA sequence: TGTGCCACCAGTGCGGGAGTCTACAATGAGCAGTTCTTC. As protein: CATSAGVYNEQFF.

The chain is built from TRBV30 and TRBJ1-2; 7 bases agree with TRBD1. CDR3 length: 13 residues. Losses at the gene ends were 5 bases for V and 4 bases for J; bases not matched to a gene: 7. In germline, CDR1 is GTSNPN, CDR2 SVGIG (reference sequence). In nucleotides, the CDR3 is TGTGCCTGGGCGGGACAGAACATCTATGGCTACACCTTC. It specifies CAWAGQNIYGYTF.

This chain links TRBV28 with TRBJ2-1; 11 bases line up with TRBD2. The CDR3 totals 18 residues. Germline V lookup: CDR1 MDHEN, CDR2 SYDVKM. After removal of 2 bases from V and 9 bases from J, the junction contained 15 bases not matched to a gene. CDR3 residues: CASSLRASSGRAPFEQFF. In DNA, the CDR3 is TGTGCCAGCAGTTTAAGGGCGAGTAGCGGGAGGGCTCCATTTGAGCAGTTCTTC.

The chain uses TRBV19 and TRBJ2-1; the D is unclear. This CDR3 is 11 amino acids long. The ends were cut back, 5 bases at V and 7 bases at J, with 6 bases in the middle. CDR1 is LNHDA, CDR2 SQIVND, per germline (reference sequence). CDR3 nucleotide sequence: TGTGCCAGTAGTTTGGGGAATGAGCAGTTCTTC. Translating gives CASSLGNEQFF.

The chain couples TRBV5-1 to TRBJ2-5, with unresolved D. This CDR3 is 13 amino acids long. Trimming removed 6 bases at V and 5 bases at J, with 14 bases between. Germline V gives CDR1 SGHRS, CDR2 YFSETQ. CDR3 nucleotide sequence: TGCGCCAGCAATACACCGACATCGGAGACCCAGTACTTC. This translates into CASNTPTSETQYF.

The V and J genes are TRBV28 and TRBJ1-3; 7 bases are a match to TRBD1. The CDR3 runs 14 residues. With 6 bases clipped from V and 5 bases from J, the junction kept 7 bases outside the gene matches. From germline, CDR1 is MDHEN and CDR2 SYDVKM. CDR3 coding DNA: TGTGCCAGCAGCGCCCCAGGGGGGAGAAACACCATATATTTT. Translating it yields CASSAPGGRNTIYF. Drawing the rest from reference TRBV28 and TRBJ1-3, the complete variable domain is DVKVTQSSRYLVKRTGEKVFLECVQDMDHENMFWYRQDPGLGLRLIYFSYDVKMKEKGDIPEGYSVSREKKERFSLILESASTNQTSMYLCASSAPGGRNTIYFGEGSWLTVV.

This clone was observed many times. J is TRBJ2-5 and V is TRBV7-9; D possibly corresponds to TRBD2 (6 bases). Germline CDR1 SEHNR, CDR2 FQNEAQ (reference sequence). The CDR3 extends over 14 amino acids. V lost 0 bases to trimming and J lost 3 bases, with 8 bases between them. CDR3 loop: CASSLASGKETQYF. DNA for the CDR3: TGTGCCAGCAGCTTAGCTAGCGGAAAAGAGACCCAGTACTTC.

The chain is built from TRBV5-6 and TRBJ1-2; weak D call: TRBD1 (5 bases). Germline CDR1 is SGHDT and CDR2 is YYEEEE. The V gene lost 0 bases and the J gene lost 1 base, with 13 bases spanning the gap. CDR3 length: 16 residues. CDR3 sequence reads: CASSLDTGRINYGYTF. The CDR3 nucleotides read TGTGCCAGCAGCTTGGATACAGGACGGATTAACTATGGCTACACCTTC.

J is TRBJ2-3 and V is TRBV18; a weak D match, TRBD1 (5 bases). Between the trimmed V and J ends, which lost 1 base and 2 bases, there was a span of 22 bases. Germline CDR1 and CDR2: KGHSH and LQKENI. CDR3 length: 19 residues. The CDR3, as DNA: TGTGCCAGCTCACCACGGGGCCCCATAAAAGGGCCGAACACAGATACGCAGTATTTT. Encoded protein: CASSPRGPIKGPNTDTQYF.

V usage is TRBV9 and J usage is TRBJ2-1, with 15 bases identical to TRBD2. V trimming: 4 bases; J trimming: 9 bases; junction bases outside the gene matches: 2. The CDR3 is 14 amino acids. Germline V gene lookup returns CDR1 SGDLS and CDR2 YYNGEE. For the CDR3, the DNA is TGTGCCAGCAGCACGGGACTAGCGGGAGGTGAGCAGTTCTTC. Encoded protein: CASSTGLAGGEQFF. The full variable domain, completed using reference TRBV9 and TRBJ2-1, is DSGVTQTPKHLITATGQRVTLRCSPRSGDLSVYWYQQSLDQGLQFLIQYYNGEERAKGNILERFSAQQFPDLHSELNLSSLELGDSALYFCASSTGLAGGEQFFGPGTRLTVL.

The V and J genes are TRBV6-6 and TRBJ1-1; 9 bases are shared with TRBD1. The CDR3 is 15 amino acids. V dropped 5 bases and J dropped 4; count of bases not matched to a gene: 8. CDR1 and CDR2 (germline): MNHNY, SVGAGI (reference sequence). The DNA for the CDR3 is TGTGCCAGCAGTCCGGGGACAGGGCCGGGCACTGAAGCTTTCTTT. Translation: CASSPGTGPGTEAFF.

The V and J genes are TRBV5-4 and TRBJ1-6; perhaps TRBD1 as D (5 bases). Germline loops: CDR1 SGHNT, CDR2 YYREEE (reference sequence). Trimming took off 4 bases at V and 17 bases at J, with 19 bases between the two ends. The CDR3 has 13 amino acids. This CDR3 reads CASSRDPDDGIHF. DNA for the CDR3: TGTGCCAGCAGCCGGGACCCGGACGACGGGATCCACTTT.

This CDR3 is CASSEVGTRNQPQHF. The CDR3 nucleotides are TGTGCCAGCAGTGAGGTGGGTACCCGCAATCAGCCCCAGCATTTT. J is TRBJ1-5 and V is TRBV2; the D is unclear. The length of the CDR3 is 15 residues. The germline CDR1 and CDR2 sequences are SNHLY and FYNNEI. Trimming removed 3 bases from V and 2 bases from J, with 11 bases in between.

The chain is built from TRBV28 and TRBJ1-2; tentative D call: TRBD1 (6 bases). Looked up from germline, CDR1 is MDHEN and CDR2 is SYDVKM. This CDR3 has 14 amino acids. With 7 bases removed from V and 14 bases from J, the gap between germline ends came to 26 bases. CDR3 in amino acids: CASTQQGNLGRGTF. DNA for the CDR3: TGTGCCAGCACTCAACAGGGAAATCTTGGGAGAGGAACCTTC.

CDR3 residues: CASSRATNEKLFF. Here the CDR3 DNA reads TGTGCCAGCAGCCGTGCAACTAATGAAAAACTGTTTTTT. The V call is TRBV6-5, the J call TRBJ1-4, with unresolved D. CDR1 MNHEY and CDR2 SVGAGI come from the germline V gene. Trimming took off 6 bases at V and 0 bases at J, with 5 bases between the two ends. The CDR3 totals 13 residues.

The J gene is TRBJ1-1, the V gene TRBV7-9; D unresolved. Trimming cost V 2 bases and J 3 bases, with 10 bases left between them. The CDR3 totals 14 residues. Germline CDR1 reads SEHNR; CDR2 reads FQNEAQ (reference sequence). The DNA of the CDR3 is TGTGCCAGCAGCTTATCCGCTCAGGACACTGAAGCTTTCTTT. Protein: CASSLSAQDTEAFF. Combining the CDR3 with reference TRBV7-9 and TRBJ1-1 gives the whole variable domain DTGVSQNPRHKITKRGQNVTFRCDPISEHNRLYWYRQTLGQGPEFLTYFQNEAQLEKSRLLSDRFSAERPKGSFSTLEIQRTEQGDSAMYLCASSLSAQDTEAFFGQGTRLTVV.

The rearrangement links TRBV28 to TRBJ2-2; D call uncertain. Germline values: CDR1 MDHEN, CDR2 SYDVKM. Trimming cost V 3 bases and J 6 bases, with 2 bases left between them. The CDR3 is 11 residues long. CDR3 in DNA: TGTGCCAGCAGTTTCGCCGGGGAGCTGTTTTTT. Residues: CASSFAGELFF.